These 32 T cell receptor beta chains were sequenced from one sample in a study of shared clonotypes between healthy human individuals. The assay was immunoSEQ multiplex PCR, and TCRdb's table has in-frame clones only and misses some. The data show roughly 890,000 clones, around 93% seen once. CD8 cells classed as naive were CD45RO-negative and positively selected for CCR7, excluding terminally differentiated effector memory CD45RA+ cells. Input material: naive CD8+ T cells sorted from blood. Receptors were obtained from a man in his thirties or forties in good health.

V and J are TRBV5-8 and TRBJ1-5; D uncertain. The V and J ends lost 9 bases and 8 bases respectively, with 18 bases between them. CDR1 SGHTS and CDR2 YDEGEE come from the germline V gene. This CDR3 comprises 13 residues. The CDR3 protein is CATELTAFEPQHF. The CDR3, as DNA: TGTGCCACGGAACTGACGGCCTTTGAGCCCCAGCATTTT.

The V call is TRBV2, the J call TRBJ2-1, with 7 bases lining up with TRBD2. CDR3 length equals 14 residues. V trimming: 8 bases; J trimming: 0 bases; junction bases outside the gene matches: 4. The germline CDR1 and CDR2 sequences are SNHLY and FYNNEI. This CDR3 reads CASLGGSSYNEQFF. Written as DNA, the CDR3 is TGTGCCAGCTTGGGAGGGAGCTCCTACAATGAGCAGTTCTTC.

The genes are TRBV28 and TRBJ2-1; TRBD2 agrees at 9 bases. This CDR3 has 19 amino acids. Germline CDR1 and CDR2: MDHEN and SYDVKM. Trimming took 5 bases from V and 6 from J; bases not matched to a gene: 20. The DNA of the CDR3 is TGTGCCAGCAGTCCTCTAGCGGGAACCGAAGGATCCCCAACCAATGAGCAGTTCTTC. It yields the protein CASSPLAGTEGSPTNEQFF.

This chain connects TRBV27 to TRBJ2-3; D is possibly TRBD2 (9 bases). The CDR3 runs to 20 residues. Trimming took off 5 bases at V and 4 bases at J, with 31 bases between the two ends. Germline V gene sequence: CDR1 MNHEY, CDR2 SMNVEV (reference sequence). The CDR3 is CASSPMDRAIVAGAADTQYF. Written as DNA, the CDR3 is TGTGCCAGCAGTCCGATGGACAGGGCAATAGTAGCGGGAGCTGCAGATACGCAGTATTTT.

J is TRBJ2-2 and V is TRBV10-3; 12 bases match TRBD2. The CDR3 spans 15 residues. Trimming cost V 6 bases and J 6 bases; bases outside gene matches: 5. CDR1 ENHRY and CDR2 SYGVKD come from the germline V gene. CDR3 region: CAISVTSGSSGELFF. The CDR3 DNA reads as TGTGCCATCAGCGTGACTAGCGGGAGTTCCGGGGAGCTGTTTTTT.

This chain uses TRBV5-1 with TRBJ2-1; D is unclear. CDR1 and CDR2 (germline): SGHRS, YFSETQ. Trimming shortened V by 1 base and J by 4 bases, and 12 bases separated the two germline ends. This CDR3 has 15 amino acids. CDR3 amino acids: CASSLSVAGYNEQFF. CDR3 DNA sequence: TGCGCCAGCAGCTTGTCGGTAGCCGGGTACAATGAGCAGTTCTTC.

This chain links TRBV5-7 with TRBJ2-2; D unresolved. TRBV5-7 is an open reading frame, and its role is uncertain. Between the trimmed V and J ends, which lost 6 bases and 4 bases, there was a span of 28 bases. This CDR3 spans 19 amino acids. The CDR3, as DNA: TGTGCCAGCACCCTCTTAAGTGGGTCCGGTGTGCGAACCACCGGGGAGCTGTTTTTT. This translates into CASTLLSGSGVRTTGELFF.

The J gene is TRBJ2-3, the V gene TRBV4-1; 12 nucleotides align to TRBD2. The CDR3 loop spans 17 amino acids. Germline CDR1 MGHRA, CDR2 YSYEKL. V shed 0 bases and J 0 bases; nucleotides not matched to a gene: 1. The CDR3 region has the DNA TGCGCCAGCAGCCAAGAGACTAGCGGGGGTAGCACAGATACGCAGTATTTT. Its translation: CASSQETSGGSTDTQYF.

Notes on this clone: Other DNA sequences in the sample encode the same CDR3. The V call is TRBV5-1, the J call TRBJ2-7, with D possibly matching TRBD2 (7 bases). The CDR3 contains 14 residues. V was trimmed by 0 bases and J by 2 bases, leaving 9 bases between them. CDR1 SGHRS and CDR2 YFSETQ come from the germline V gene. The chain's CDR3 is CASSLEGGTYEQYF. CDR3 nucleotides: TGCGCCAGCAGCTTGGAGGGGGGGACCTACGAGCAGTACTTC.

This clone has a single count. V gene TRBV5-1 combines with J gene TRBJ2-7, with D perhaps given as TRBD1 or TRBD2 (5 bases each). Germline CDR1 and CDR2: SGHRS and YFSETQ. CDR3 length equals 15 residues. V lost 1 base and J lost 7, with 18 bases in between. This CDR3 is CASSLSGTSGTEQYF. As DNA, the CDR3 is TGCGCCAGCAGCTTGAGTGGGACCAGCGGTACAGAGCAGTACTTC. Supplemented by reference TRBV5-1 and TRBJ2-7, the full variable domain reads KAGVTQTPRYLIKTRGQQVTLSCSPISGHRSVSWYQQTPGQGLQFLFEYFSETQRNKGNFPGRFSGRQFSNSRSEMNVSTLELGDSALYLCASSLSGTSGTEQYFGPGTRLTVT.

This chain uses TRBV11-2 with TRBJ2-2, with TRBD1 matching over 9 bases. This CDR3 comprises 19 residues. Germline loops: CDR1 SGHAT, CDR2 FQNNGV. With V trimmed by 4 bases and J by 0 bases, 12 bases remained unmatched. CDR3: CASSSRTGVTIPNTGELFF. CDR3 DNA sequence: TGTGCCAGCAGCTCGAGGACAGGGGTCACCATACCGAACACCGGGGAGCTGTTTTTT.

The chain carries TRBV10-2 and TRBJ1-5; D is ambiguous. The CDR3 extends over 14 amino acids. Germline V CDR1 and CDR2: WSHSY, SAAADI. Between the trimmed V and J ends, which lost 2 bases and 0 bases, there was a span of 5 bases. The CDR3 sequence: CASSEAYSNQPQHF. As DNA, the CDR3 is TGCGCCAGCAGTGAGGCGTATAGCAATCAGCCCCAGCATTTT.

The rearrangement joins TRBV29-1 to TRBJ2-5, with TRBD2 matching 8 bases. Germline V gene lookup returns CDR1 SQVTM and CDR2 ANQGSEA. This CDR3 region has 14 residues. Trimming cost V 3 bases and J 5 bases; bases outside gene matches: 8. The CDR3 DNA reads as TGCAGCGTTGACGGGGGGGCGAGGGTGGAGACCCAGTACTTC. Translating it yields CSVDGGARVETQYF.

This chain uses TRBV6-5 with TRBJ1-3, with 7 positions matching TRBD1. Germline loops: CDR1 MNHEY, CDR2 SVGAGI. The J segment lost 3 bases and the V segment lost 0 bases, leaving 5 bases of the junction unmatched. The CDR3 contains 16 residues. The CDR3 here is CASSYSGGSSGNTIYF. The DNA of the CDR3 is TGTGCCAGCAGTTACTCAGGGGGCTCGAGTGGAAACACCATATATTTT.

V and J are TRBV29-1 and TRBJ2-5, with D possibly TRBD2 on 6 matching bases. Deletions cut 7 bases from V and 0 bases from J, with 9 bases between. Germline lookup yields CDR1 SQVTM and CDR2 ANQGSEA. The CDR3 extends over 12 amino acids. The CDR3 DNA reads TGCAGCGGAGGGGACTACCAAGAGACCCAGTACTTC. Amino acids: CSGGDYQETQYF.

The chain links TRBV28 to TRBJ2-7; no firm D call. V was cut by 6 bases and J by 0 bases, with 12 bases left in between. CDR3 length equals 14 residues. CDR1 is MDHEN and CDR2 is SYDVKM in the germline V gene. The CDR3 reads CASRLLGISYEQYF. The CDR3 DNA is TGTGCCAGCAGACTCCTTGGGATCTCCTACGAGCAGTACTTC.

The chain has TRBV6-5 and TRBJ2-1, with 8 bases fitting TRBD1. Trimming cost V 2 bases and J 0 bases; bases outside gene matches: 3. The V gene's germline CDR1 is MNHEY and CDR2 SVGAGI. The CDR3 has 16 amino acids. The CDR3 DNA is TGTGCCAGCAGTTACCGACAGGGGTACTCCTACAATGAGCAGTTCTTC. Residues: CASSYRQGYSYNEQFF.

The chain is built from TRBV7-9 and TRBJ1-2; possible D gene TRBD1, 5 bases. The germline CDR1 and CDR2 sequences are SEHNR and FQNEAQ (reference sequence). The CDR3 length is 16 residues. V was shortened by 5 bases and J by 0 bases, with 16 bases between the two germline ends. CDR3 sequence reads: CASSIGQIRTNYGYTF. CDR3 coding DNA: TGTGCCAGCAGCATAGGACAAATAAGGACTAACTATGGCTACACCTTC.

The V gene is TRBV7-2, the J gene TRBJ2-7, with 10 bases identical to TRBD1. The junction had 7 bases not matched to a gene; V was cut back by 2 bases and J by 0 bases. The germline gives CDR1 SGHTA, CDR2 FQGNSA. The length of the CDR3 is 17 residues. CDR3 protein: CASSLPGQGPSSYEQYF. The DNA for the CDR3 is TGTGCCAGCAGCTTACCGGGACAGGGGCCAAGCTCCTACGAGCAGTACTTC.

The rearrangement uses TRBV28 and TRBJ2-7; 7 bases agree with TRBD1. CDR3 length: 15 amino acids. Germline V lookup: CDR1 MDHEN, CDR2 SYDVKM. V dropped 4 bases and J dropped 0; count of bases not matched to a gene: 6. This CDR3 is CASSSTGRSSYEQYF. CDR3 sequence (DNA): TGTGCCAGCAGTTCGACAGGGCGGAGCTCCTACGAGCAGTACTTC.

The V gene is TRBV28, the J gene TRBJ2-7; possibly TRBD1 for D (6 bases). Germline assignment: CDR1 MDHEN and CDR2 SYDVKM. V was clipped by 4 bases and J by 3 bases, with 22 bases between them. The length of the CDR3 is 17 residues. The CDR3 DNA is TGTGCCAGCAGTTCCATCCATGGGGTAGGGGACAACTACGAGCAGTACTTC. It is translated as CASSSIHGVGDNYEQYF.

The V and J genes are TRBV19 and TRBJ1-1; 8 bases fit TRBD1. Per germline, CDR1 LNHDA and CDR2 SQIVND (reference sequence). Unmatched junction bases numbered 9, after V lost 3 bases and J lost 0 bases. The CDR3 covers 17 residues. CDR3 nucleotides: TGTGCCAGTAGTATGTATTGGGACAGGACCTTGAACACTGAAGCTTTCTTT. It translates to CASSMYWDRTLNTEAFF.

The chain carries TRBV2 and TRBJ2-5; perhaps TRBD2 as D (6 bases). The V end was cut by 1 base, the J end by 1 base, with 10 bases between. CDR1 and CDR2 (germline): SNHLY, FYNNEI. The CDR3 runs 15 residues. The CDR3 DNA reads TGTGCCAGCAGTGAAGGTTCGACTAGCCAAGAGACCCAGTACTTC. Translating gives CASSEGSTSQETQYF.

The rearrangement uses TRBV10-1 and TRBJ2-1, with 10 bases aligning to TRBD2. This CDR3 is 18 amino acids long. Trimming cost V 1 base and J 2 bases; bases outside gene matches: 8. Germline CDR1 WNHNN, CDR2 SYGVQD (reference sequence). CDR3: CASSELAFSGGPYNEQFF. The CDR3 DNA follows: TGCGCCAGCAGTGAGTTGGCCTTTAGCGGGGGGCCCTACAATGAGCAGTTCTTC.

The chain has TRBV7-6 and TRBJ2-2, with D perhaps matching TRBD1 (6 bases). With 2 bases removed from V and 4 bases from J, the gap between germline ends came to 8 bases. CDR1 is SGHVS, CDR2 FNYEAQ, per germline. There are 14 residues in the CDR3. This CDR3 is CASSLTGPTGELFF. The DNA for the CDR3 is TGTGCCAGCAGCTTAACAGGGCCCACCGGGGAGCTGTTTTTT.

The table lists this clone with a count of one. The V and J genes are TRBV7-3 and TRBJ2-3, with 13 nucleotides matching TRBD2. The CDR3 has 17 residues. V shed 1 base and J 4 bases; nucleotides not matched to a gene: 5. Germline loops: CDR1 SGHTA, CDR2 FQGTGA. The CDR3 DNA is TGTGCCAGCAGCTTAAACGGACTAGCGGGAGTGGCAGATACGCAGTATTTT. This translates into CASSLNGLAGVADTQYF. Supplemented by reference TRBV7-3 and TRBJ2-3, the full variable domain reads GAGVSQTPSNKVTEKGKYVELRCDPISGHTALYWYRQSLGQGPEFLIYFQGTGAADDSGLPNDRFFAVRPEGSVSTLKIQRTERGDSAVYLCASSLNGLAGVADTQYFGPGTRLTVL.

This clone was counted many times. The CDR3 spells CASSLLPGGNDYEQYF. The CDR3 bases are TGTGCCAGCAGCCTATTACCGGGGGGTAATGACTACGAGCAGTACTTC. This chain links TRBV21-1 with TRBJ2-7; the D call in the table, TRBD2, was not verified against the DNA. TRBV21-1 is assigned pseudogene status. The length of the CDR3 is 16 residues.

The chain couples TRBV7-2 to TRBJ1-2; possibly TRBD1 for D (5 bases). V lost 7 bases to trimming and J lost 3 bases, with 12 bases between them. The CDR3 length is 13 residues. Germline loops: CDR1 SGHTA, CDR2 FQGNSA. CDR3 sequence reads: CASKPDTDYGYTF. The CDR3 DNA reads as TGTGCCAGCAAACCGGACACAGACTATGGCTACACCTTC.

J is TRBJ2-5 and V is TRBV9, with D perhaps matching TRBD2 (5 bases). Per germline, CDR1 SGDLS and CDR2 YYNGEE. Trimming left V 1 base short and J 1 base short, with 11 bases between. This CDR3 has 15 amino acids. The DNA for the CDR3 is TGTGCCAGCAGCGTAAGCGGCAGCACCCAAGAGACCCAGTACTTC. Its protein product is CASSVSGSTQETQYF.

The rearrangement uses TRBV10-1 and TRBJ2-1; possible D gene TRBD1, 5 bases. Looked up from germline, CDR1 is WNHNN and CDR2 is SYGVQD (reference sequence). The CDR3 contains 15 residues. Trimming removed 6 bases from V and 0 bases from J, with 12 bases in between. The CDR3 region is CASSPGINSYNEQFF. Written as DNA, the CDR3 is TGCGCCAGCAGCCCAGGGATAAACTCCTACAATGAGCAGTTCTTC.

This chain joins TRBV5-1 and TRBJ2-3; tentative D call: TRBD1 (6 bases). The CDR3 loop spans 15 amino acids. In germline, CDR1 is SGHRS, CDR2 YFSETQ. Trimming took off 4 bases at V and 3 bases at J, with 15 bases between the two ends. CDR3 sequence reads: CASSGPGHRTDTQYF. The CDR3 DNA reads TGCGCCAGCAGCGGCCCGGGACACAGGACAGATACGCAGTATTTT.

CDR3 sequence (DNA): TGTGCCAGCAGTGAGCAGGAGTCCCCAGGAGGGGATGACGGGGAGCTGTTTTTT. It specifies CASSEQESPGGDDGELFF. V and J are TRBV6-1 and TRBJ2-2; tentative D call: TRBD2 (6 bases). This CDR3 has 18 amino acids. Germline CDR1 MNHNS, CDR2 SASEGT. V dropped 3 bases and J dropped 7 bases, with 24 bases sitting between them.